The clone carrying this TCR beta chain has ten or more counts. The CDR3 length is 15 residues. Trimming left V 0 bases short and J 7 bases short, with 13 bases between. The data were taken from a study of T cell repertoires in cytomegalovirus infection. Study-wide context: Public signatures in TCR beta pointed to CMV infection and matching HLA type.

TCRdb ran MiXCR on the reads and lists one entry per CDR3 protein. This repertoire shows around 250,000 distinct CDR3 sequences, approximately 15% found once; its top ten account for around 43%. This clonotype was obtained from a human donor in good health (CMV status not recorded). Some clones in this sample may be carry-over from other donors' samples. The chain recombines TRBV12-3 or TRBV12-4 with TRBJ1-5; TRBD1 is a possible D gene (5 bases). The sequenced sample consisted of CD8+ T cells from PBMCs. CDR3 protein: CASSLARAGSQPQHF. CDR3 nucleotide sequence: TGTGCCAGCAGTTTAGCGAGGGCAGGGTCCCAGCCCCAGCATTTT.